This TCR beta chain originates from a study of somatic mutations in cytotoxic T cells in rheumatoid arthritis. This clone was seen once. Its antigen is currently unknown. Using immunoSEQ multiplex PCR, the repertoire was profiled, and TCRdb retains in-frame clones only, with some absent. The top ten hold roughly 3.2% of the sample, which has tens of thousands of clones, about 84% seen once. The CDR3 covers 16 residues. Per germline, CDR1 MNHEY and CDR2 SVGAGI. V dropped 2 bases and J dropped 9; count of bases not matched to a gene: 8. Study-wide points: A rise in CD8+ clonality with age was seen in rheumatoid arthritis patients but not in healthy controls.

The sequence came from a man aged 35 to 55 in good health. This rearrangement joins TRBV6-5 to TRBJ2-1; 12 bases match TRBD2. What was sequenced was CD8+ T cells sorted from blood. The chain's CDR3 is CASSYTSSGRASEQFF. For the CDR3, the DNA is TGTGCCAGCAGTTACACTTCTAGCGGGAGGGCCAGTGAGCAGTTCTTC.